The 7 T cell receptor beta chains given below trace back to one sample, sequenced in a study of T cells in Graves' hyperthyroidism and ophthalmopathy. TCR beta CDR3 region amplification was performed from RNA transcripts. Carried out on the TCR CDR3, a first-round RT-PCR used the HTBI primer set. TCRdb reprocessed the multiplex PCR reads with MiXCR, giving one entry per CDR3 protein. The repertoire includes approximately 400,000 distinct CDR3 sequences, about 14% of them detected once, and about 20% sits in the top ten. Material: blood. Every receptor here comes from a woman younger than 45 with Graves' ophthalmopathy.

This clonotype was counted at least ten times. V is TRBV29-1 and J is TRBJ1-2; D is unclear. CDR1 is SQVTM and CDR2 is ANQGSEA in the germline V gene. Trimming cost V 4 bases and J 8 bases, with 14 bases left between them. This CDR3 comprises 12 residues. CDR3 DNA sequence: TGCAGCGTTGGTCAAGGAGGACGCGGCTACACCTTC. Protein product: CSVGQGGRGYTF.

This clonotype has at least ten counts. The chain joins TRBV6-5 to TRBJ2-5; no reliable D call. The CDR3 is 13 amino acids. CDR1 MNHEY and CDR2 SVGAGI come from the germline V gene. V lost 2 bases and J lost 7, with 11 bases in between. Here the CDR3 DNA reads TGTGCCAGCAGTTACGGCACCATCGGGACCCAGTACTTC. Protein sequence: CASSYGTIGTQYF.

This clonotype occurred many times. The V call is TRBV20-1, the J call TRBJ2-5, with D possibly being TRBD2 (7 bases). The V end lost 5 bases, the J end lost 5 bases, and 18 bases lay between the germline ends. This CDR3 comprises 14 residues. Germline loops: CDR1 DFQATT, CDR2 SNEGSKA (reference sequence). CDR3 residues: CSAGVGGGGETQYF. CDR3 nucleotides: TGCAGTGCTGGGGTGGGAGGGGGAGGGGAGACCCAGTACTTC.

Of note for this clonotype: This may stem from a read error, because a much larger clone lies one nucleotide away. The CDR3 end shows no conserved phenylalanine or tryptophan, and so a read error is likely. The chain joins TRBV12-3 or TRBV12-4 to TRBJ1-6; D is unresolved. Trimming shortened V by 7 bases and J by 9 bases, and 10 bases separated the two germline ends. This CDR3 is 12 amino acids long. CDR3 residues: CASTELASPLHL. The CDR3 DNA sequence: TGTGCCAGCACTGAATTGGCTTCACCCCTCCACCTT.

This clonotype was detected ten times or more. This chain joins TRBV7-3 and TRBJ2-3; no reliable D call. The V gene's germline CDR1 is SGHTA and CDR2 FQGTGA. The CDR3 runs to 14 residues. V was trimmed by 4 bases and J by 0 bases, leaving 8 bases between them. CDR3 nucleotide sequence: TGTGCCAGCAGCTATTGGGCAAGCACAGATACGCAGTATTTT. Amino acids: CASSYWASTDTQYF.

CDR3 in amino acids: CASSRVMSGAPYNEQFF. CDR3 in DNA: TGTGCCAGCAGCCGAGTTATGTCGGGGGCCCCCTACAATGAGCAGTTCTTC. The chain uses TRBV12-3 or TRBV12-4 and TRBJ2-1, with D tentatively TRBD1 or TRBD2 (6 bases each). This CDR3 comprises 17 residues. V gave up 6 bases and J gave up 2 bases, with 20 bases separating them.

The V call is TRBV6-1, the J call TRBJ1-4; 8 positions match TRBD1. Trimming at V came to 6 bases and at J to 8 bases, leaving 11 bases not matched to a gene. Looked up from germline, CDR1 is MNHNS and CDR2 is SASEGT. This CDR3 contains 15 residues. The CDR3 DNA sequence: TGTGCCAGCAGGGCTACAGGGGGTCTGAGGGAAAAACTGTTTTTT. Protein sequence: CASRATGGLREKLFF.